This T cell receptor (beta chain) is drawn from a study of CD8 T cells in ankylosing spondylitis (dated by TCRdb to 2016 to 2017). With respect to the entire study: The study set out to find disease-linked TCR variants by profiling T cell receptor beta repertoires in ankylosing spondylitis patients and healthy donors. The whole study cohort included about a hundred healthy donors and 20 to 30 ankylosing spondylitis patients. Samples of peripheral blood were taken, and for ankylosing spondylitis patients, synovial fluid was collected as well. Study-wide findings and limitations: The disease-linked clones showed a CD8+ phenotype and occurred at relatively low frequencies in peripheral blood. Some motif variants were previously reported in synovial fluid and blood of reactive arthritis patients, suggesting common disease-initiation mechanisms. The disease-linked clones were reported as significantly enriched in matched synovial fluid samples from ankylosing spondylitis patients. Blood from ankylosing spondylitis patients appeared to be characterized by a TCR beta motif made up of eight highly homologous amino acid variants.

The CDR3 runs 12 amino acids, cysteine and phenylalanine included. Here the CDR3 DNA is all that survives: 36 bases in frame from base 1. The germline V gene encodes CDR1 SQVTM and CDR2 ANQGSEA. The junction carries 18 bases between V and J, which are trimmed by 8 bases and 8 bases respectively. There are a few counts of this clonotype. The antigen it recognizes is unknown. No per-base quality is available; no much larger clone lies one base away. Sequenced using an Illumina HiSeq 2500. Quantitative 5'-RACE with molecular barcodes was used to prepare TCR beta libraries. As for how the authors treated the data: To identify disease-linked TCR variants, a new computational method was used, one built on a probabilistic model of VDJ rearrangement. TCRdb trimmed the raw reads at Q25, called clones with MiXCR and kept productive beta chains. Entries that share a CDR3 protein sequence are merged under the most common genes and DNA. TCRdb's processing, not the authors', yielded these V and J calls. A total of fewer than 650,000 distinct CDR3 sequences appear in this sample, about 12% of them only once. Nearly 7% of the sample is taken by the ten largest.

The sequenced sample consisted of blood, either unsorted or a sorted T cell fraction (not recorded which). This sequence originates from a male donor with ankylosing spondylitis. Recombination joined TRBV29-1 with TRBJ1-2, and the D gene may be TRBD1, 5 bases matching. The DNA reads as follows: TGCAGCCCCGGGGACCCCTTGGACGGCTACACCTTC. This encodes CSPGDPLDGYTF.